The TCR beta chain described here comes from a study of T cells after yellow fever vaccination. Findings and caveats of the study: The bulk population could contribute abundant contaminating clonotypes to FACS-sorted repertoires. The appearance of a small share of clonotypes in both CD4 and CD8 compartments was observed. Booster sampling recovered most clones from primary vaccination (96% CD4, around 88% CD8).

This CDR3 has 16 residues. The V segment lost 6 bases and the J segment 7 bases; nucleotides outside the gene matches: 14. 5'RACE template switching added a universal primer site and UMIs to TCR cDNA. TCRdb ran MiXCR on the 5' RACE reads and lists one entry per CDR3 protein. This table holds about 510,000 distinct CDR3 sequences, 20% to 25% found once. This clonotype was counted only a few times. Its antigen remains unidentified. The TCR was taken from a man in his late teens or twenties who received the YFV17D yellow fever vaccine. The sample consisted of PBMCs, taken approximately 22 days after the first yellow fever vaccination. This rearrangement joins TRBV12-3 or TRBV12-4 to TRBJ2-1; 8 positions agree with TRBD1. The CDR3 is CASSQPGQDGRNEQFF. The CDR3 nucleotides are TGTGCCAGCAGCCAACCGGGACAGGACGGTAGGAATGAGCAGTTCTTC.